The present entry profiles one T cell receptor beta chain with its context. Only a few counts were recorded for this clone. No cognate antigen has been identified for it. No base-level quality is on record; no much larger clone is a single base apart. Bladder lesion specimens were obtained at transurethral resection and were stored at -80C. DNA was isolated from the bladder specimens obtained at transurethral resection. This specimen comes from a study of T cell repertoires in urothelial bladder cancer (dated by TCRdb to about 2019). In terms of the full investigation: Of the roughly 12 resected lesions, three were clinically staged as cT0, three as cTa, three as cT1 and three as cT2 or greater. The study compared TCR repertoire clonality in bladder tumors with that in benign bladder inflammation. Twelve patients who had bladder lesions and were undergoing transurethral resection were prospectively identified. About twelve resected bladder lesions, made up of urothelial carcinoma (UC+) and benign (UC-) specimens, were studied.

The CDR3 numbers 16 residues from cysteine through phenylalanine. Only CDR3 DNA is held: 48 bases, read in frame from base 1. The junction shows trimming of 1 base on V and 1 base on J, and the gene matches do not reach 6 bases of it. CDR1 LGHNA and CDR2 YSLEER were looked up in the germline V gene. The research as a whole found: A single T-cell clone reached up to roughly 17% of infiltrating lymphocytes in carcinoma specimens, compared with about 2% in benign specimens. A median tumor infiltrating lymphocyte percentage of around 2.2% was observed in carcinoma specimens, compared with about 13% in benign specimens. Urothelial carcinoma specimens contained fewer T cells than benign specimens, with a median of approximately 5,000 versus 26,000.

The immunoSEQ assay was used to sequence the CDR3 region of the TCR beta chain. The paper's data handling went like this. For each specimen, the T-cell fraction, clonal dominance, and maximum TCR clone frequency were calculated. The immuneACCESS repertoire file appears here via TCRdb, limited to in-frame rearrangements. These files lack a portion of the clones; in checked studies, under half of the deficit traces to unresolved V genes, and the cause of the others is not known. V and J calls and clone size are as listed in that table; D and trimming were resolved from the DNA. The sample table shows fewer than 15,000 clones, and 60% to 70% are seen once. The top ten hold almost 9% of the sample.

This TCR was recovered from a human donor with urothelial carcinoma. Sequenced material: tumor-infiltrating cells from bladder cancer. This chain is built from TRBV4-3 and TRBJ1-1; 7 of the junction bases match TRBD1. CDR3 sequence: CASSQGRWTGNTEAFF. Read as DNA, the sequence is TGCGCCAGCAGCCAAGGGAGGTGGACAGGGAACACTGAAGCTTTCTTT.